These 3 T cell receptor beta chains share one sample of origin, sequenced in a study of beta chain features in type 1 diabetes. Isolated RNA was reverse transcribed in full, so expressed TCRB transcripts were sequenced. Generated by immunoSEQ multiplex PCR, the TCRdb table keeps only in-frame clones and is missing some. The table records under 450,000 clones, approximately 14% of them present only once. Material for sequencing was naive CD4+ T cells from blood. Source of these receptors: a man aged 25-40 years in good health.

The genes are TRBV29-1 and TRBJ1-2; 7 positions agree with TRBD1. This CDR3 region has 12 residues. Germline V gives CDR1 SQVTM, CDR2 ANQGSEA. Trimming cost V 4 bases and J 5 bases; bases outside gene matches: 4. This chain's CDR3 is CSVVETGYGYTF. CDR3 sequence (DNA): TGCAGCGTTGTTGAGACAGGGTATGGCTACACCTTC. Full variable domain (rest looked up from reference TRBV29-1 and TRBJ1-2): SAVISQKPSRDICQRGTSLTIQCQVDSQVTMMFWYRQQPGQSLTLIATANQGSEATYESGFVIDKFPISRPNLTFSTLTVSNMSPEDSSIYLCSVVETGYGYTFGSGTRLTVV.

This sequence joins TRBV7-3 and TRBJ2-3; a weak D match, TRBD1 (5 bases). Looked up from germline, CDR1 is SGHTA and CDR2 is FQGTGA. Trimming took 5 bases from V and 1 from J, leaving 19 bases between them. CDR3 length: 17 residues. The CDR3 DNA reads TGTGCCAGCAGCCCCCAGGGTGCCCAGGACGGCACAGATACGCAGTATTTT. It encodes CASSPQGAQDGTDTQYF.

This clone occurred a few times. The rearrangement links TRBV7-9 to TRBJ2-1; TRBD2 matches at 8 bases. V shed 1 base and J 9 bases; nucleotides not matched to a gene: 11. The CDR3 has 16 amino acids. Germline CDR1 reads SEHNR; CDR2 reads FQNEAQ (reference sequence). CDR3 nucleotide sequence: TGTGCCAGCAGCTTAGTGCCAGCGGGAGTAAGTGGTGAGCAGTTCTTC. This codes for CASSLVPAGVSGEQFF.